This entry lists 29 T cell receptor beta chains sequenced from one sample in a study of blood T cell repertoires in COVID-19. Generated by immunoSEQ multiplex PCR, the TCRdb table keeps only in-frame clones and is missing some. The table records tens of thousands of clones, around 88% of them present only once. Input material: peripheral blood. The receptor set was obtained from a man in his forties or fifties with COVID-19, enrolled during active disease.

The chain employs TRBV7-3 and TRBJ2-1; 11 bases fit TRBD2. The germline V gene encodes CDR1 SGHTA and CDR2 FQGTGA. The CDR3 contains 15 residues. V dropped 5 bases and J dropped 7; count of bases not matched to a gene: 7. The CDR3 nucleotides are TGTGCCAGCAGCCCGGGGACTAGCGGAGCGAATGAGCAGTTCTTC. Its protein product is CASSPGTSGANEQFF.

This chain joins TRBV18 and TRBJ2-1, with a tentative D call TRBD1 (5 bases). CDR1 KGHSH and CDR2 LQKENI come from the germline V gene. V lost 1 base, J lost 8 bases, and 18 bases lay in between. This CDR3 has 16 residues. The CDR3 sequence is CASSPLPGSQPDEQFF. The CDR3 bases are TGTGCCAGCTCACCACTGCCAGGGTCCCAGCCGGATGAGCAGTTCTTC. The full variable domain, its missing parts supplied by reference TRBV18 and TRBJ2-1, is NAGVMQNPRHLVRRRGQEARLRCSPMKGHSHVYWYRQLPEEGLKFMVYLQKENIIDESGMPKERFSAEFPKEGPSILRIQQVVRGDSAAYFCASSPLPGSQPDEQFFGPGTRLTVL.

The CDR3 spells CASSSVDRPNYGYTF. The CDR3 DNA reads as TGTGCCAGCAGCTCCGTAGACAGGCCCAACTATGGCTACACCTTC. The chain joins TRBV3-1 (or the pseudogene TRBV3-2) to TRBJ1-2, with D possibly being TRBD1 (6 bases). CDR3 size: 15 residues. Germline CDR1 and CDR2: LGHDT and YNNKEL (reference sequence). V was pared by 5 bases and J by 2 bases, with 15 bases between.

The rearrangement links TRBV5-1 to TRBJ1-4; TRBD1 matches at 7 bases. The germline V gene encodes CDR1 SGHRS and CDR2 YFSETQ. This CDR3 has 15 residues. Germline trimming cut 6 bases from V and 7 bases from J; bases unmatched to any gene: 12. The CDR3 DNA is TGCGCCAGCAAACCTGACAGGGACATTGGTGAAAAACTGTTTTTT. Protein product: CASKPDRDIGEKLFF.

This chain joins TRBV6-4 and TRBJ2-7, with 9 bases that match TRBD1. The length of the CDR3 is 13 residues. V shed 10 bases, J shed 2 bases, and the junction held 6 bases outside the gene matches. Germline CDR1 MRHNA, CDR2 SNTAGT. The CDR3 spells CANRTGATYEQYF. For the CDR3, the DNA is TGTGCCAACAGGACAGGGGCCACCTACGAGCAGTACTTC.

The rearrangement uses TRBV19 and TRBJ1-5; D not certain. CDR1 and CDR2 (germline): LNHDA, SQIVND (reference sequence). The CDR3 spans 13 residues. V was pared by 7 bases and J by 7 bases, with 14 bases between. For the CDR3, the DNA is TGTGCCAGTACCGGGGAGGGTGGGCAGCCCCAGCATTTT. It yields the protein CASTGEGGQPQHF.

This sequence joins TRBV29-1 and TRBJ2-7; 8 nucleotides line up with TRBD1. Germline loops: CDR1 SQVTM, CDR2 ANQGSEA. There are 12 residues in the CDR3. The ends lost 6 bases at V and 5 bases at J; junction bases unmatched: 6. This CDR3 is CSVGQGADEQYF. The CDR3 nucleotides are TGCAGCGTCGGACAGGGAGCTGACGAGCAGTACTTC.

This rearrangement joins TRBV19 to TRBJ1-5; 7 bases agree with TRBD1. The germline V gene has CDR1 LNHDA and CDR2 SQIVND (reference sequence). The CDR3 is 16 residues long. The junction had 12 bases not matched to a gene; V was cut back by 8 bases and J by 2 bases. CDR3 sequence: CASQAQRQGGNQPQHF. CDR3 sequence (DNA): TGTGCCAGTCAAGCCCAAAGACAGGGAGGCAATCAGCCCCAGCATTTT.

The DNA of the CDR3 is TGTGCCAGCAGCCAAGATTGGTACGGGAAGAGGAGAGAAAAACTGTTTTTT. This translates into CASSQDWYGKRREKLFF. The chain employs TRBV14 and TRBJ1-4, with unresolved D. V lost 0 bases and J 8 bases, leaving 19 bases between the germline ends. This CDR3 comprises 17 residues. Germline values: CDR1 SGHDN, CDR2 FVKESK.

V gene TRBV6-6 combines with J gene TRBJ2-5; a possible D gene is TRBD1 (7 bases). The V end was cut by 6 bases, the J end by 2 bases, with 16 bases between. Germline loops: CDR1 MNHNY, CDR2 SVGAGI (reference sequence). The CDR3 loop spans 15 amino acids. CDR3 region: CASRRAQGTQETQYF. The CDR3 DNA reads as TGTGCCAGCAGGCGAGCACAGGGGACTCAAGAGACCCAGTACTTC.

In DNA form, the CDR3 reads TGTGCCAGCAGCACGAATTCCTTACAGGGTGAAAAACTGTTTTTT. Amino acids: CASSTNSLQGEKLFF. The chain joins TRBV28 to TRBJ1-4; a weak D match, TRBD1 (6 bases). Germline V gene lookup returns CDR1 MDHEN and CDR2 SYDVKM. The CDR3 extends over 15 amino acids. V gave up 6 bases and J gave up 7 bases, with 18 bases separating them.

The chain is built from TRBV10-3 and TRBJ1-2, with 7 bases that match TRBD1. The ends lost 3 bases at V and 0 bases at J; junction bases unmatched: 19. Germline V gene sequence: CDR1 ENHRY, CDR2 SYGVKD. The CDR3 runs 20 residues. The CDR3 DNA is TGTGCCATCAGTGACATTCTGACCGGGACAGACAAAATAGCTAACTATGGCTACACCTTC. Protein product: CAISDILTGTDKIANYGYTF.

The chain links TRBV6-5 to TRBJ1-4; 10 bases map to TRBD1. After removal of 1 base from V and 4 bases from J, the junction contained 0 bases not matched to a gene. This CDR3 contains 15 residues. Germline CDR1 and CDR2: MNHEY and SVGAGI. The CDR3 DNA reads as TGTGCCAGCAGTTACTGGGACAGGGGTAATGAAAAACTGTTTTTT. This sequence encodes CASSYWDRGNEKLFF.

V and J are TRBV9 and TRBJ1-2, with 10 bases lining up with TRBD1. The CDR3 length is 13 residues. Germline CDR1 SGDLS, CDR2 YYNGEE. V shed 4 bases and J 6 bases; nucleotides not matched to a gene: 3. CDR3 loop: CASSPGTGDGYTF. Here the CDR3 DNA reads TGTGCCAGCAGCCCTGGGACAGGGGATGGCTACACCTTC.

The rearrangement links TRBV11-3 to TRBJ2-1; 12 bases fit TRBD1. CDR3 length: 14 residues. The V segment lost 5 bases and the J segment 8 bases; nucleotides outside the gene matches: 4. The germline V gene encodes CDR1 SGHNT and CDR2 YENEEA. The CDR3 loop is CASSHGTGGYEQFF. The DNA for the CDR3 is TGTGCCAGCAGCCACGGGACAGGGGGCTATGAGCAGTTCTTC.

The chain employs TRBV5-4 and TRBJ2-5; a weak D match, TRBD2 (5 bases). Trimming removed 0 bases at V and 5 bases at J, with 14 bases between. Germline V lookup: CDR1 SGHNT, CDR2 YYREEE (reference sequence). This CDR3 has 15 amino acids. CDR3 residues: CASSLAGLVGETQYF. The CDR3 DNA reads TGTGCCAGCAGCTTGGCCGGACTCGTCGGGGAGACCCAGTACTTC.

The V call is TRBV5-1, the J call TRBJ1-4; the D is unclear. The CDR3 sequence is 14 residues long. V gave up 4 bases and J gave up 0 bases, with 7 bases separating them. Germline CDR1 is SGHRS and CDR2 is YFSETQ. The CDR3: CASSEESTNEKLFF. CDR3 in DNA: TGCGCCAGCAGCGAAGAGTCAACTAATGAAAAACTGTTTTTT.

The chain carries TRBV10-1 and TRBJ1-1; tentatively, D is TRBD1 (5 bases). The germline CDR1 and CDR2 sequences are WNHNN and SYGVQD (reference sequence). The CDR3 contains 16 residues. Trimming left V 0 bases short and J 4 bases short, with 15 bases between. The CDR3 sequence is CASSESRLPGGTEAFF. The CDR3 coding sequence is TGCGCCAGCAGTGAGTCTAGGCTCCCGGGGGGCACTGAAGCTTTCTTT.

This clone has only a few counts. The V gene is TRBV6-5, the J gene TRBJ2-1; D might be TRBD1 (6 bases). Trimming removed 5 bases from V and 0 bases from J, with 11 bases in between. The CDR3 is 15 amino acids. Germline V lookup: CDR1 MNHEY, CDR2 SVGAGI. DNA of the CDR3: TGTGCCAGCAGTACAGGGTATAACTCCTACAATGAGCAGTTCTTC. It is translated as CASSTGYNSYNEQFF.

V and J are TRBV3-1 (or the pseudogene TRBV3-2) and TRBJ1-4; a weak D match, TRBD1 (6 bases). Germline values: CDR1 LGHDT, CDR2 YNNKEL (reference sequence). The CDR3 has 13 amino acids. Trimming took off 4 bases at V and 13 bases at J, with 16 bases between the two ends. CDR3 sequence: CASSPHGGRGLFF. As DNA, the CDR3 is TGTGCCAGCAGCCCTCACGGGGGGCGTGGACTGTTTTTT.

The chain is built from TRBV5-1 and TRBJ2-3; 9 nucleotides match TRBD2. Trimming at V came to 3 bases and at J to 6 bases, leaving 5 bases not matched to a gene. CDR3 length equals 14 residues. From germline, CDR1 is SGHRS and CDR2 YFSETQ. The CDR3 nucleotides read TGCGCCAGCAGCTCCGGGACTAGCATTGATACGCAGTATTTT. Its translation is CASSSGTSIDTQYF.

The chain uses TRBV10-1 and TRBJ2-5; tentatively, D is TRBD1 (5 bases). This CDR3 spans 13 amino acids. Trimming pared 3 bases from V and 2 bases from J, leaving 7 bases between. The germline gives CDR1 WNHNN, CDR2 SYGVQD (reference sequence). CDR3 residues: CASSEAGQETQYF. CDR3 bases: TGCGCCAGCAGTGAAGCAGGGCAAGAGACCCAGTACTTC.

The rearrangement links TRBV18 to TRBJ1-2, with TRBD1 identical over 7 bases. Trimming removed 2 bases from V and 4 bases from J; junction bases left unmatched: 16. Germline assignment: CDR1 KGHSH and CDR2 LQKENI. This CDR3 region has 18 residues. Here the CDR3 reads CASSPWSAGGRDPYGYTF. The DNA for the CDR3 is TGTGCCAGCTCACCATGGTCGGCAGGGGGGCGAGACCCCTATGGCTACACCTTC.

This chain joins TRBV6-1 and TRBJ2-7, with D uncertain. V lost 0 bases to trimming and J lost 7 bases, with 4 bases between them. This CDR3 is built from 11 residues. The germline V gene encodes CDR1 MNHNS and CDR2 SASEGT. In nucleotides, the CDR3 is TGTGCCAGCAGTGAAGCGCGGGAGCAGTACTTC. Translating gives CASSEAREQYF.

This chain connects TRBV7-2 to TRBJ2-7; TRBD2 is a possible D gene (6 bases). The CDR3 is 15 residues long. Germline V CDR1 and CDR2: SGHTA, FQGNSA. Trimming left V 1 base short and J 2 bases short, with 12 bases between. The CDR3 DNA sequence: TGTGCCAGCAGCTTAGGGGGAGGTGGAACCTACGAGCAGTACTTC. Protein product: CASSLGGGGTYEQYF.

This chain links TRBV18 with TRBJ1-3, with D tentatively TRBD1 (6 bases). The CDR3 length is 17 residues. Germline CDR1 is KGHSH and CDR2 is LQKENI. Trimming left V 2 bases short and J 3 bases short, with 17 bases between. CDR3 sequence: CASSPEATPGVGNTIYF. In nucleotides, the CDR3 is TGTGCCAGCTCACCAGAGGCGACACCAGGGGTTGGAAACACCATATATTTT. Drawing the rest from reference TRBV18 and TRBJ1-3, the complete variable domain is NAGVMQNPRHLVRRRGQEARLRCSPMKGHSHVYWYRQLPEEGLKFMVYLQKENIIDESGMPKERFSAEFPKEGPSILRIQQVVRGDSAAYFCASSPEATPGVGNTIYFGEGSWLTVV.

This CDR3 is CASSLGEGRVNIQYF. CDR3 nucleotide sequence: TGTGCCAGCAGCTTAGGTGAAGGCAGGGTAAACATTCAGTACTTC. The chain is built from TRBV5-4 and TRBJ2-4, with D perhaps matching TRBD1 (5 bases). V was pared by 2 bases and J by 6 bases, with 15 bases between. Germline CDR1 and CDR2: SGHNT and YYREEE (reference sequence). This CDR3 region has 15 residues.

The chain is built from TRBV7-2 and TRBJ1-2; D not certain. The germline V gene has CDR1 SGHTA and CDR2 FQGNSA. CDR3 length: 14 amino acids. The V end lost 5 bases, the J end lost 4 bases, and 14 bases lay between the germline ends. The CDR3 spells CASSLLEGGYGYTF. The CDR3 region has the DNA TGTGCCAGCAGCCTGCTAGAGGGTGGCTATGGCTACACCTTC.

The J gene is TRBJ2-3, the V gene TRBV18; unclear D gene. V was cut by 5 bases and J by 6 bases, with 9 bases left in between. Germline V gene data show CDR1 as KGHSH and CDR2 as LQKENI. The CDR3 has 12 residues. For the CDR3, the DNA is TGTGCCAGCTCAGCGAATGCGGATACGCAGTATTTT. This translates into CASSANADTQYF.